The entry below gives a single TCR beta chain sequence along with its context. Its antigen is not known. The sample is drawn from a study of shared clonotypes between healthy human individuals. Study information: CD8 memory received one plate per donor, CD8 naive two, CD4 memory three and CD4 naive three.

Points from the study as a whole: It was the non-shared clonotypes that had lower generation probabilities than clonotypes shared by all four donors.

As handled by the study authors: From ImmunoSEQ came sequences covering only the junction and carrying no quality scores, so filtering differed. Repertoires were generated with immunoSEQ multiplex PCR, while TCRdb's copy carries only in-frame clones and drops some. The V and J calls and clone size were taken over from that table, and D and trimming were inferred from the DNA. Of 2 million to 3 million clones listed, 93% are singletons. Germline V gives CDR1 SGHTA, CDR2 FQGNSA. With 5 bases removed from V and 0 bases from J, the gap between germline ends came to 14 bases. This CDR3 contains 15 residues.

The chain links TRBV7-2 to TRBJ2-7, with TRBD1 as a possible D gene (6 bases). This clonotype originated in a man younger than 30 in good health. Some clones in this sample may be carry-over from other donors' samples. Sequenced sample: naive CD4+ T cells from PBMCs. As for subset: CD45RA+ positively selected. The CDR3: CASSPGVLLSYEQYF. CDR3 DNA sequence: TGTGCCAGCAGCCCAGGGGTACTCCTCTCCTACGAGCAGTACTTC.